The 32 T cell receptor beta chains below all came from one sample that was sequenced in a study of blood T cells in healthy people across ages. Sample-barcoded 5' priming and a J-beta primer mix drove a second PCR of 7 to 11 cycles. TCRdb reanalysed the 5' RACE reads using MiXCR and keeps one entry per CDR3 protein. This table has over a million distinct CDR3 sequences, roughly 59% appearing once. Sequencing input: blood. Receptor source: a man aged 18 to 29 in good health.

This clonotype was observed a handful of times. The V and J genes are TRBV4-1 and TRBJ1-2; TRBD1 is a possible D gene (6 bases). From germline, CDR1 is MGHRA and CDR2 YSYEKL. V lost 3 bases to trimming and J lost 1 base, with 15 bases between them. This CDR3 is 16 amino acids long. CDR3 loop: CASSQGLVQGNYGYTF. The CDR3, as DNA: TGCGCCAGCAGCCAGGGCCTGGTACAGGGTAACTATGGCTACACCTTC.

Only a few counts were recorded for this clonotype. The V call is TRBV5-1, the J call TRBJ2-7, with 8 bases that match TRBD2. Germline V gives CDR1 SGHRS, CDR2 YFSETQ. V trimming: 6 bases; J trimming: 0 bases; junction bases outside the gene matches: 5. The CDR3 covers 14 residues. Here the CDR3 reads CASTSGGYSYEQYF. In nucleotides, the CDR3 is TGCGCCAGCACCAGCGGGGGTTACTCCTACGAGCAGTACTTC.

The V call is TRBV6-5, the J call TRBJ2-3; D not resolved. The CDR3 loop spans 13 amino acids. Germline-derived CDR1 and CDR2 are MNHEY and SVGAGI. With 6 bases removed from V and 1 base from J, the gap between germline ends came to 8 bases. The CDR3 reads CASRDQRTDTQYF. The CDR3 coding sequence is TGTGCCAGCAGGGACCAGCGCACAGATACGCAGTATTTT.

The chain has TRBV6-5 and TRBJ2-7; D is ambiguous. Trimming took off 0 bases at V and 5 bases at J, with 17 bases between the two ends. The germline V gene encodes CDR1 MNHEY and CDR2 SVGAGI. There are 16 residues in the CDR3. CDR3 in amino acids: CASSYSVKLPLHEQYF. In DNA, the CDR3 is TGTGCCAGCAGTTACTCCGTAAAGTTACCATTACACGAGCAGTACTTC.

The V call is TRBV15, the J call TRBJ2-1; D tentatively fits TRBD1 or TRBD2 (5 bases each). The CDR3 loop spans 19 amino acids. Germline V gene sequence: CDR1 LNHNV, CDR2 YYDKDF (reference sequence). Trimming removed 0 bases at V and 3 bases at J, with 21 bases between. CDR3 coding DNA: TGTGCCACCAGCAGAGATCGGGCCATTTCGGGACGGAGCTACAATGAGCAGTTCTTC. Its translation is CATSRDRAISGRSYNEQFF.

V gene TRBV19 combines with J gene TRBJ2-4; 7 bases align to TRBD2. The J call may be faulty, since TRBJ2-7 better matches the DNA end. CDR1 is LNHDA, CDR2 SQIVND, per germline (reference sequence). The CDR3 consists of 15 residues. This CDR3 reads CASRPREDLTYEQYF. The CDR3 region has the DNA TGTGCCAGTAGACCCCGGGAGGACCTAACCTACGAGCAGTACTTC.

In its sample, this clonotype was seen a few times. The V and J genes are TRBV6-6 and TRBJ2-1, with 8 bases fitting TRBD1. CDR3 length: 14 amino acids. V lost 5 bases and J lost 4; bases outside the gene matches: 4. Germline V gene lookup returns CDR1 MNHNY and CDR2 SVGAGI (reference sequence). CDR3 nucleotide sequence: TGTGCCAGCAGTCTGACAGGGGAATACAATGAGCAGTTCTTC. Translated, it gives CASSLTGEYNEQFF.

The chain combines TRBV12-3 or TRBV12-4 with TRBJ1-5, with D perhaps matching TRBD1 (5 bases). The CDR3 contains 15 residues. Trimming removed 6 bases at V and 1 base at J, with 13 bases between. The CDR3, as DNA: TGTGCCAGCAGCCTCGGTTGGGGCAGCAATCAGCCCCAGCATTTT. This codes for CASSLGWGSNQPQHF.

This clonotype was found once. The chain uses TRBV7-2 and TRBJ2-1; the D is unclear. Trimming removed 1 base at V and 5 bases at J, with 9 bases between. This CDR3 is 14 amino acids long. Germline CDR1 is SGHTA and CDR2 is FQGNSA. In nucleotides, the CDR3 is TGTGCCAGCAGCTTAGAATCTGGGCACAATGAGCAGTTCTTC. It codes for CASSLESGHNEQFF.

The chain carries TRBV27 and TRBJ2-5; the D call may be TRBD1 or TRBD2 (5 bases each). Trimming cost V 4 bases and J 2 bases, with 14 bases left between them. This CDR3 contains 15 residues. Germline CDR1 is MNHEY and CDR2 is SMNVEV (reference sequence). Here the CDR3 reads CASSSPGEGQETQYF. As DNA, the CDR3 is TGTGCCAGCAGTTCTCCCGGAGAGGGGCAAGAGACCCAGTACTTC.

This clonotype has just a few counts. The chain couples TRBV20-1 to TRBJ2-7, with TRBD1 matching over 9 bases. Germline CDR1 and CDR2: DFQATT and SNEGSKA (reference sequence). The CDR3 has 12 residues. After removal of 5 bases from V and 4 bases from J, the junction contained 3 bases not matched to a gene. In nucleotides, the CDR3 is TGCAGTGCTGGAGGGACAGGGTACGAGCAGTACTTC. This sequence encodes CSAGGTGYEQYF.

The J gene is TRBJ1-4, the V gene TRBV7-9; no clear D. The CDR3 length is 14 residues. V lost 5 bases and J lost 7, with 14 bases in between. Germline CDR1 reads SEHNR; CDR2 reads FQNEAQ (reference sequence). CDR3 nucleotides: TGTGCCAGCAGCGCCGTCGACTTGGCTGAAAAACTGTTTTTT. This encodes CASSAVDLAEKLFF.

The chain employs TRBV2 and TRBJ1-4; D is unclear. The CDR3 runs to 13 residues. Deletions cut 5 bases from V and 8 bases from J, with 12 bases between. Germline-derived CDR1 and CDR2 are SNHLY and FYNNEI. The CDR3 reads CASSSRAPEKLFF. The CDR3 DNA reads TGTGCCAGCAGTTCTCGGGCCCCGGAAAAACTGTTTTTT.

This chain connects TRBV28 to TRBJ2-3; no clear D. Germline lookup yields CDR1 MDHEN and CDR2 SYDVKM. The CDR3 has 15 residues. The germline V and J ends were trimmed by 6 bases and 2 bases, with 15 bases remaining between them. The CDR3 loop reads CASSEPIATTDTQYF. The CDR3 DNA follows: TGTGCCAGCAGCGAACCGATAGCCACCACAGATACGCAGTATTTT.

CDR3 in DNA: TGCAGTGCTAGGAGGACAGGGTTCCGGACCAGGACCCAGTACTTC. Protein sequence: CSARRTGFRTRTQYF. The chain carries TRBV20-1 and TRBJ2-7; the match to TRBD1 covers 8 bases. The J call could be wrong; TRBJ2-5 is a better fit for the DNA end. CDR1 DFQATT and CDR2 SNEGSKA come from the germline V gene (reference sequence). The CDR3 consists of 15 residues.

The CDR3, as DNA: TGTGCTAGTGGTGGACTAGCGGGAGGACAGACCCAGTACTTC. Protein: CASGGLAGGQTQYF. V and J are TRBV12-5 and TRBJ2-5; 14 positions agree with TRBD2. J lost 6 bases, V lost 5 bases, and 2 bases had no gene match. The germline CDR1 and CDR2 sequences are LGHNT and FRNRAP. The CDR3 is made up of 14 amino acids. Full variable domain (rest looked up from reference TRBV12-5 and TRBJ2-5): DARVTQTPRHKVTEMGQEVTMRCQPILGHNTVFWYRQTMMQGLELLAYFRNRAPLDDSGMPKDRFSAEMPDATLATLKIQPSEPRDSAVYFCASGGLAGGQTQYFGPGTRLLVL.

This clonotype appeared many times. The genes are TRBV3-1 and TRBJ2-7, with D possibly TRBD2 on 6 matching bases. This CDR3 spans 15 amino acids. Germline values: CDR1 LGHDT, CDR2 YNNKEL (reference sequence). The V end lost 0 bases, the J end lost 0 bases, and 9 bases lay between the germline ends. CDR3 in DNA: TGTGCCAGCAGCCAAGAGGGGGGTCTCTCCTACGAGCAGTACTTC. It is translated as CASSQEGGLSYEQYF.

The gene calls are TRBV6-5 and TRBJ1-1, with D tentatively TRBD1 (6 bases). The CDR3 extends over 14 amino acids. Germline V gives CDR1 MNHEY, CDR2 SVGAGI. Between the trimmed V and J ends, which lost 5 bases and 4 bases, there was a span of 14 bases. The CDR3 DNA sequence: TGTGCCAGCAGTAGCCAGGGGAGAGTCACTGAAGCTTTCTTT. Translating it yields CASSSQGRVTEAFF.

In this sample, this clonotype turned up once. The rearrangement joins TRBV7-9 to TRBJ2-5; 10 bases align to TRBD1. Per the germline V gene, CDR1 is SEHNR and CDR2 is FQNEAQ (reference sequence). Trimming at V came to 6 bases and at J to 2 bases, leaving 9 bases not matched to a gene. The CDR3 totals 16 residues. The CDR3 is CASRRGDRGRQETQYF. CDR3 DNA: TGTGCCAGCAGACGAGGGGACAGGGGAAGGCAAGAGACCCAGTACTTC.

The J gene is TRBJ1-1, the V gene TRBV6-1; D is perhaps TRBD1 (5 bases). There are 14 residues in the CDR3. V was shortened by 2 bases and J by 6 bases, with 13 bases between the two germline ends. CDR1 is MNHNS, CDR2 SASEGT, per germline. CDR3 in DNA: TGTGCCAGCAGTGAAAGTGGGACGGGGGCTGAAGCTTTCTTT. Translating gives CASSESGTGAEAFF.

This clonotype was detected a few times. CDR3 DNA: TGTGCCAGCAGCTTAGCGCCTAAGGACAGACAAGAGACCCAGTACTTC. This translates into CASSLAPKDRQETQYF. This chain uses TRBV7-2 with TRBJ2-5; possible D gene TRBD1, 6 bases. This CDR3 spans 16 amino acids. Per germline, CDR1 SGHTA and CDR2 FQGNSA. Trimming cost V 0 bases and J 2 bases, with 13 bases left between them.

This chain uses TRBV7-9 with TRBJ2-7, with D tentatively TRBD1 or TRBD2 (6 bases each). Germline V gene sequence: CDR1 SEHNR, CDR2 FQNEAQ (reference sequence). CDR3 length: 16 amino acids. The ends were cut back, 3 bases at V and 6 bases at J, with 21 bases in the middle. The CDR3 DNA sequence: TGTGCCAGCAGCTTTGGGCGGGACACCCATATTGGCGAGCAGTACTTC. It codes for CASSFGRDTHIGEQYF.

This clonotype was observed many times. The genes are TRBV6-6 and TRBJ2-7; 8 positions match TRBD2. Trimming at V came to 2 bases and at J to 5 bases, leaving 14 bases not matched to a gene. The CDR3 covers 17 residues. CDR1 and CDR2 (germline): MNHNY, SVGAGI (reference sequence). As DNA, the CDR3 is TGTGCCAGCAGTTACCGAGAAGTAGCTAGCGGGCAAAACGAGCAGTACTTC. As protein: CASSYREVASGQNEQYF.

This clonotype appeared a few times. The chain links TRBV6-4 to TRBJ2-1, with 8 bases fitting TRBD2. With V trimmed by 4 bases and J by 8 bases, 7 bases remained unmatched. Germline CDR1 MRHNA, CDR2 SNTAGT. CDR3 length: 14 amino acids. CDR3 bases: TGTGCCAGCAGTGCACGGGAGGGTATCGATGAGCAGTTCTTC. The encoded protein is CASSAREGIDEQFF.

The chain employs TRBV27 and TRBJ1-6; 7 bases match TRBD1. V was clipped by 8 bases and J by 6 bases; unmatched bases: 7. In germline, CDR1 is MNHEY, CDR2 SMNVEV (reference sequence). This CDR3 comprises 14 residues. CDR3 DNA sequence: TGTGCCAGCGGTCGAGGGACAGCTAATTCACCCCTCCACTTT. Translation: CASGRGTANSPLHF.

This clonotype was seen only once. J is TRBJ2-7 and V is TRBV2; 11 bases agree with TRBD2. CDR3 length: 14 residues. The junction had 6 bases not matched to a gene; V was cut back by 6 bases and J by 5 bases. Germline-derived CDR1 and CDR2 are SNHLY and FYNNEI. The CDR3 DNA is TGTGCCAGCAGAGGACTAGCGGGTACCCACGAGCAGTACTTC. Translation: CASRGLAGTHEQYF.

This clonotype was picked up a small number of times. CDR3 sequence: CASSWLAGFSTYEQYF. CDR3 DNA sequence: TGTGCCAGCAGTTGGCTAGCGGGGTTCTCCACCTACGAGCAGTACTTC. The chain employs TRBV27 and TRBJ2-7; 9 positions agree with TRBD2. Germline assignment: CDR1 MNHEY and CDR2 SMNVEV (reference sequence). J was trimmed by 2 bases and V by 4 bases; bases with no gene match: 9. This CDR3 has 16 amino acids.

The chain joins TRBV11-2 to TRBJ2-1, with TRBD2 matching over 12 bases. The length of the CDR3 is 19 residues. With 4 bases clipped from V and 0 bases from J, the junction kept 10 bases outside the gene matches. Germline V gives CDR1 SGHAT, CDR2 FQNNGV. CDR3: CASSYLAGGRWSSYNEQFF. As DNA, the CDR3 is TGTGCCAGCAGCTATCTAGCGGGGGGGCGATGGAGCTCCTACAATGAGCAGTTCTTC.

This clonotype was counted between two and nine times. V gene TRBV6-6 combines with J gene TRBJ2-6; 11 bases match TRBD1. The J segment lost 0 bases and the V segment lost 4 bases, leaving 2 bases of the junction unmatched. The CDR3 extends over 17 amino acids. From germline, CDR1 is MNHNY and CDR2 SVGAGI (reference sequence). The CDR3: CASSWTGGSSGANVLTF. CDR3 coding DNA: TGTGCCAGCAGTTGGACAGGGGGCAGCTCTGGGGCCAACGTCCTGACTTTC.

The CDR3 bases are TGTGCCAGCAGCGCCGGTTGGGGAGAGACCCAGTACTTC. Protein: CASSAGWGETQYF. V gene TRBV12-3 or TRBV12-4 combines with J gene TRBJ2-5; D not certain. Trimming left V 6 bases short and J 4 bases short, with 12 bases between. This CDR3 contains 13 residues.

This clonotype has just a few counts. The chain recombines TRBV6-5 with TRBJ2-7; 7 bases line up with TRBD2. The germline CDR1 and CDR2 sequences are MNHEY and SVGAGI. With 8 bases clipped from V and 7 bases from J, the junction kept 8 bases outside the gene matches. The CDR3 loop spans 12 amino acids. CDR3 residues: CASGGDGLEQYF. CDR3 in DNA: TGTGCCAGCGGGGGGGACGGCCTGGAGCAGTACTTC.

This clonotype was detected a few times. This chain joins TRBV6-2 or TRBV6-3 and TRBJ2-6; tentatively, D is TRBD2 (6 bases). CDR3 length: 15 residues. Germline V gene sequence: CDR1 MNHEY, CDR2 SVGEGT. The V gene lost 6 bases and the J gene lost 0 bases, with 9 bases spanning the gap. CDR3 loop: CASRDGGSGANVLTF. The CDR3 coding sequence is TGTGCCAGCAGAGACGGGGGCTCTGGGGCCAACGTCCTGACTTTC.